The 6 T cell receptor beta chains below come from one sample, sequenced in a study of blood T cell repertoires in COVID-19. Here immunoSEQ multiplex PCR was the method, and the copy in TCRdb shows in-frame clones only, minus some. The table lists 99,000 or so clones, around 80% of them singletons. Specimen: peripheral blood. The receptors stem from a woman aged 80 or over with acute or convalescent COVID-19.

The chain carries TRBV5-1 and TRBJ2-5; the D gene is possibly TRBD1 (5 bases). Germline loops: CDR1 SGHRS, CDR2 YFSETQ. Trimming took off 4 bases at V and 2 bases at J, with 12 bases between the two ends. The CDR3 covers 14 residues. The CDR3: CASSPTDSQETQYF. The DNA of the CDR3 is TGCGCCAGCAGCCCAACCGACAGTCAAGAGACCCAGTACTTC.

This clone was picked up one time. The chain carries TRBV4-1 and TRBJ2-5, with 9 bases lining up with TRBD1. The V and J ends lost 4 bases and 4 bases, in that order; junction bases with no gene match: 7. The CDR3 has 15 amino acids. Germline V lookup: CDR1 MGHRA, CDR2 YSYEKL. Here the CDR3 DNA reads TGCGCCAGCAGCCTTAGGACAGGGGCACTAGAGACCCAGTACTTC. This translates into CASSLRTGALETQYF.

This clone was recorded only once. The gene calls are TRBV28 and TRBJ2-5; 10 bases agree with TRBD1. The CDR3 runs to 15 residues. The V segment lost 6 bases and the J segment 5 bases; nucleotides outside the gene matches: 9. Germline CDR1 reads MDHEN; CDR2 reads SYDVKM. The CDR3 loop reads CASRSGGQGSETQYF. DNA of the CDR3: TGTGCCAGCAGGTCAGGGGGACAGGGGAGTGAGACCCAGTACTTC.

This clone was counted only a few times. The rearrangement joins TRBV29-1 to TRBJ2-7; D ambiguous. The CDR3 has 12 residues. Germline CDR1 reads SQVTM; CDR2 reads ANQGSEA. V lost 2 bases and J 5 bases, leaving 10 bases between the germline ends. The CDR3 here is CSVERSRDEQYF. The CDR3 nucleotides are TGCAGCGTTGAAAGGAGTAGAGACGAGCAGTACTTC.

V is TRBV6-5 and J is TRBJ1-1; D not resolved. The length of the CDR3 is 14 residues. The V and J ends lost 6 bases and 0 bases respectively, with 11 bases between them. The V gene's germline CDR1 is MNHEY and CDR2 SVGAGI. The CDR3 loop is CASSFSSLNTEAFF. CDR3 in DNA: TGTGCCAGCAGCTTTTCGAGCCTGAACACTGAAGCTTTCTTT.

This chain joins TRBV2 and TRBJ2-1; weak D call: TRBD2 (5 bases). Germline V gene data show CDR1 as SNHLY and CDR2 as FYNNEI. CDR3 length: 14 residues. The V end lost 6 bases, the J end lost 6 bases, and 15 bases lay between the germline ends. The CDR3 region is CASSAGPRPNEQFF. CDR3 DNA sequence: TGTGCCAGCAGCGCGGGTCCACGACCCAATGAGCAGTTCTTC. Using reference TRBV2 and TRBJ2-1 for the parts outside the CDR3, the full variable domain is EPEVTQTPSHQVTQMGQEVILRCVPISNHLYFYWYRQILGQKVEFLVSFYNNEISEKSEIFDDQFSVERPDGSNFTLKIRSTKLEDSAMYFCASSAGPRPNEQFFGPGTRLTVL.